Sequencing of this T cell receptor beta chain was carried out in a study of CD8 T cells in Susac syndrome. Across the whole study: The Susac syndrome patients were therapy-naive, on corticosteroids, or on intravenous immunoglobulin alone at blood draw.

Random hexamers served to reverse transcribe roughly 0.5 to 1 ug RNA. TCRdb itself ran the immunoSEQ multiplex PCR reads through MiXCR, one entry per CDR3 protein. The sample lists roughly 80,000 distinct CDR3 sequences; around 94% were seen once. Per germline, CDR1 ENHRY and CDR2 SYGVKD. V shed 3 bases and J 1 base; nucleotides not matched to a gene: 9. CDR3 size: 17 residues. This receptor was taken from a human donor with Susac syndrome. The chain is built from TRBV10-3 and TRBJ2-5; TRBD2 agrees at 9 bases. Sequencing used CD8+ T cells from PBMCs. The CDR3 DNA follows: TGTGCCATCAGTGATGGTAATAGCGGGGGCTTCCAAGAGACCCAGTACTTC. Amino acids: CAISDGNSGGFQETQYF.